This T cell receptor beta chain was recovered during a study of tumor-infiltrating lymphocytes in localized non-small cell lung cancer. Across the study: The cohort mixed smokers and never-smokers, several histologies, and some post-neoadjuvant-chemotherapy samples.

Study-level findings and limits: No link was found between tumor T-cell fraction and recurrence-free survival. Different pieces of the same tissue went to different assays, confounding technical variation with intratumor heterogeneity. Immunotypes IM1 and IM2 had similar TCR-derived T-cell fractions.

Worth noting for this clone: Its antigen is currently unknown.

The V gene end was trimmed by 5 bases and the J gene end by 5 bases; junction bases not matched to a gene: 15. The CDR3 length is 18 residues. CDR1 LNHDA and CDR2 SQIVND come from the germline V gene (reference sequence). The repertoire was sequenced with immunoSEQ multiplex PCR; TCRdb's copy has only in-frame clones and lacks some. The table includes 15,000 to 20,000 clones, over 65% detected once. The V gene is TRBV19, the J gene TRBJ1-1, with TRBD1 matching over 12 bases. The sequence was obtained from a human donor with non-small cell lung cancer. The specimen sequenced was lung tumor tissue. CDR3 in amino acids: CASSPYRDRGRSRTEAFF. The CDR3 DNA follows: TGTGCCAGTAGTCCATACCGGGACAGGGGGCGGTCGAGAACTGAAGCTTTCTTT.